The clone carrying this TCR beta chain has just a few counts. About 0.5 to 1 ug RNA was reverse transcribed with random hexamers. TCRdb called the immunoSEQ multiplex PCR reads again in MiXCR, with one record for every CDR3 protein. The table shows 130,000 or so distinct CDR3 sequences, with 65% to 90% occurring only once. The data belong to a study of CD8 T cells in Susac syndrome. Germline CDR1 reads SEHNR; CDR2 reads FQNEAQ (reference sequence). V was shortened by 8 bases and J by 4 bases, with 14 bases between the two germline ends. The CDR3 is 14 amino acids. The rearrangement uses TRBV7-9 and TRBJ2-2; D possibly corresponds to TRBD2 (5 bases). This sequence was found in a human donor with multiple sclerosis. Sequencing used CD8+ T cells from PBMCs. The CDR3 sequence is CASVTTRGTGELFF. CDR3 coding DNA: TGTGCCAGCGTAACAACCCGGGGCACCGGGGAGCTGTTTTTT.